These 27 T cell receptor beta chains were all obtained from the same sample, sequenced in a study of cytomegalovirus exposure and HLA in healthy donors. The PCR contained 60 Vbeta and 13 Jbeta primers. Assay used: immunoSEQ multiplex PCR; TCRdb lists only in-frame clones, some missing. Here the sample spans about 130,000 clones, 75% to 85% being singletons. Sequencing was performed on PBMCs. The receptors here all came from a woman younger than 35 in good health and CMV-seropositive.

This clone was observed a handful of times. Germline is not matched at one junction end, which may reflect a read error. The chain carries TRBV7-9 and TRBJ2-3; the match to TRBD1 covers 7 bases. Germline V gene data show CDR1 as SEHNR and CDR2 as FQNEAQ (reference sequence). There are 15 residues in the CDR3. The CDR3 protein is CSSSFRTGVGDTQYF. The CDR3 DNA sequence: TGTTCCAGCAGCTTCAGAACAGGGGTGGGAGATACGCAGTATTTT.

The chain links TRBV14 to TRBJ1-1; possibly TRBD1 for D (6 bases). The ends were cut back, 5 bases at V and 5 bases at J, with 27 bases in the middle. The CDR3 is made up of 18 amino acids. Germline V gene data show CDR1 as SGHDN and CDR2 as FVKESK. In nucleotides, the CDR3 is TGTGCCAGCAGCAACTTCCTTTTGGGGGCAGGGCCTTCGACTGAAGCTTTCTTT. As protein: CASSNFLLGAGPSTEAFF.

For the CDR3, the DNA is TGTGCCAGCAGCGCCCAAGGGGCCATTTCTGGAAACACCATATATTTT. Translation gives CASSAQGAISGNTIYF. The chain links TRBV11-2 to TRBJ1-3, with D perhaps matching TRBD1 (5 bases). Germline CDR1 SGHAT, CDR2 FQNNGV. The CDR3 has 16 amino acids. V was cut by 5 bases and J by 1 base, with 15 bases left in between.

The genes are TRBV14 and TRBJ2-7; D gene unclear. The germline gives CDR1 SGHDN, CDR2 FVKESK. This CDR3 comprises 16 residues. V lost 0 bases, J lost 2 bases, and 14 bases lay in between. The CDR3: CASSQEFERKTYEQYF. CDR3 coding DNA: TGTGCCAGCAGCCAAGAGTTTGAGAGAAAAACCTACGAGCAGTACTTC.

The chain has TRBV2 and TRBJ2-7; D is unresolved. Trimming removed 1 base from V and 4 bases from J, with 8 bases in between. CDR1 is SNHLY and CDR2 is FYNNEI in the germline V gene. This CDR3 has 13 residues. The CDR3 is CASSEDVEYEQYF. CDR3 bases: TGTGCCAGCAGTGAAGATGTAGAGTACGAGCAGTACTTC. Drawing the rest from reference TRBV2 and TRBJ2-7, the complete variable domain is EPEVTQTPSHQVTQMGQEVILRCVPISNHLYFYWYRQILGQKVEFLVSFYNNEISEKSEIFDDQFSVERPDGSNFTLKIRSTKLEDSAMYFCASSEDVEYEQYFGPGTRLTVT.

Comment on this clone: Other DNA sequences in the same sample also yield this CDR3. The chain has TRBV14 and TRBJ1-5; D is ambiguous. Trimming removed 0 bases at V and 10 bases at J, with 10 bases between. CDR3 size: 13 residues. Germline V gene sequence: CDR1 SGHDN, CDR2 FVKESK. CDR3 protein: CASSQDPGQPQHF. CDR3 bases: TGTGCCAGCAGCCAAGATCCGGGTCAACCCCAGCATTTT.

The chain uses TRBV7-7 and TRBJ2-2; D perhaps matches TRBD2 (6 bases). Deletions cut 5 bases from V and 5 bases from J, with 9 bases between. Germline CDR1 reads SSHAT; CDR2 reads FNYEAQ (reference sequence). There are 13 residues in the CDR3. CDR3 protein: CASSVDYTGELFF. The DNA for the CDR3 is TGTGCCAGCAGCGTGGACTATACCGGGGAGCTGTTTTTT. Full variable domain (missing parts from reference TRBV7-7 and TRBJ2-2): GAGVSQSPRYKVTKRGQDVTLRCDPISSHATLYWYQQALGQGPEFLTYFNYEAQPDKSGLPSDRFSAERPEGSISTLTIQRTEQRDSAMYRCASSVDYTGELFFGEGSRLTVL.

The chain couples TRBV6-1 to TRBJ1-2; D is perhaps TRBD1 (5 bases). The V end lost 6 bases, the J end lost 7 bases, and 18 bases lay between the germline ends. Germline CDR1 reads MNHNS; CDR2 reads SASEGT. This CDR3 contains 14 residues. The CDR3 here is CASSQIGAGGGYTF. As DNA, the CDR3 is TGTGCCAGCAGCCAAATTGGGGCAGGTGGTGGCTACACCTTC.

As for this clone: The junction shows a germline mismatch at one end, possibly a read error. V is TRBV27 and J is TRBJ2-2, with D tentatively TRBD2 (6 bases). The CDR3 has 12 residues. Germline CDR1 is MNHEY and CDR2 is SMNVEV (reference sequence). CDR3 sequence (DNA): TGTGCCAGCAGTCTAGTTACCGGGGGGCTGTTTTTT. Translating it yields CASSLVTGGLFF.

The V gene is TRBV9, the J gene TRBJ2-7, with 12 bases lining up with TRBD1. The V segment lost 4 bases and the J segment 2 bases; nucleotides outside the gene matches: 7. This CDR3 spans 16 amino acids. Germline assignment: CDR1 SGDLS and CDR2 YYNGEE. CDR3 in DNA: TGTGCCAGCAGCCCAGGGACAGGGGGCGCCCCCTACGAGCAGTACTTC. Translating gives CASSPGTGGAPYEQYF.

In nucleotides, the CDR3 is TGCGCCAGCGCCGGGACACCCTCCTACGAGCAGTACTTC. This translates into CASAGTPSYEQYF. The chain links TRBV5-1 to TRBJ2-7; D might be TRBD1 (6 bases). V lost 7 bases and J lost 0, with 11 bases in between. This CDR3 comprises 13 residues. Looked up from germline, CDR1 is SGHRS and CDR2 is YFSETQ.

The CDR3 DNA reads TGTGCCAGCAGCTTCGGGACAGGGCTCTACGAGCAGTACTTC. Amino acid sequence: CASSFGTGLYEQYF. The chain links TRBV11-2 to TRBJ2-7; 9 positions match TRBD1. This CDR3 has 14 amino acids. Trimming removed 3 bases from V and 3 bases from J; junction bases left unmatched: 3. Germline V gives CDR1 SGHAT, CDR2 FQNNGV. Combining the CDR3 with reference TRBV11-2 and TRBJ2-7 gives the whole variable domain EAGVAQSPRYKIIEKRQSVAFWCNPISGHATLYWYQQILGQGPKLLIQFQNNGVVDDSQLPKDRFSAERLKGVDSTLKIQPAKLEDSAVYLCASSFGTGLYEQYFGPGTRLTVT.

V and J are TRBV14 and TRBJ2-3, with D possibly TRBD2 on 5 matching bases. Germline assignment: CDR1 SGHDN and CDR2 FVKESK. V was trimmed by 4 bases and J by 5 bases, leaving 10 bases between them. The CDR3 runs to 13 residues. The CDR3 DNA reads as TGTGCCAGCAGCCCCCTGGGGAGAGATACGCAGTATTTT. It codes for CASSPLGRDTQYF.

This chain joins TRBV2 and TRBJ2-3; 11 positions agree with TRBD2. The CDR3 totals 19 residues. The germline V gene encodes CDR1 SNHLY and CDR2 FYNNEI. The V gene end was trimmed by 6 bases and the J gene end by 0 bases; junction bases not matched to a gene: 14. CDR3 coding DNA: TGTGCCAGCAGAGCCGCCGGTGGTAGCGGGGGGGCTAGCACAGATACGCAGTATTTT. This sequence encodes CASRAAGGSGGASTDTQYF.

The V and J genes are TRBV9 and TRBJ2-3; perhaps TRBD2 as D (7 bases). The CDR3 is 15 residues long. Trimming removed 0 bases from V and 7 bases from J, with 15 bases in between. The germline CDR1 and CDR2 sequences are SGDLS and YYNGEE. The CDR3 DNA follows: TGTGCCAGCAGCGTAGCCGGAGGGGGGGCAAATACGCAGTATTTT. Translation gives CASSVAGGGANTQYF.

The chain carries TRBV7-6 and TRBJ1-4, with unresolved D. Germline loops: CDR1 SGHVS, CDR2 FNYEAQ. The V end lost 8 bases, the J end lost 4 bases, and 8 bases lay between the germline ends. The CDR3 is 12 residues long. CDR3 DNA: TGTGCCAGCGGTACAGATAATGAAAAACTGTTTTTT. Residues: CASGTDNEKLFF. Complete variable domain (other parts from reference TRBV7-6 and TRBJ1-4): GAGVSQSPRYKVTKRGQDVALRCDPISGHVSLYWYRQALGQGPEFLTYFNYEAQQDKSGLPNDRFSAERPEGSISTLTIQRTEQRDSAMYRCASGTDNEKLFFGSGTQLSVL.

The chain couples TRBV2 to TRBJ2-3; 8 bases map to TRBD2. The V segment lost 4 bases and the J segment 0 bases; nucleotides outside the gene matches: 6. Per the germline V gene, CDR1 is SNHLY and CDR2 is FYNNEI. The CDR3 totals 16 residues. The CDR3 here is CASSAGRGASTDTQYF. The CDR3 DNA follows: TGTGCCAGCAGTGCGGGGCGGGGGGCTAGCACAGATACGCAGTATTTT.

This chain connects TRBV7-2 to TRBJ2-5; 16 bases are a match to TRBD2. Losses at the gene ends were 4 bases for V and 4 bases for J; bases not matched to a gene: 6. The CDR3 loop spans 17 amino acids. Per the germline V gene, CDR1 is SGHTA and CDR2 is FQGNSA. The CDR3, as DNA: TGTGCCAGCAGCTCGGGGACTAGCGGGGGGGCCATAGAGACCCAGTACTTC. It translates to CASSSGTSGGAIETQYF.

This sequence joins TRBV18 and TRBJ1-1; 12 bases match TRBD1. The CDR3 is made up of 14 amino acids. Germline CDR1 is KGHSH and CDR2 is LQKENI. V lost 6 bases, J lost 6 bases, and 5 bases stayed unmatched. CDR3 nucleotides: TGTGCCAGCTCGCGGGACAGGGGGCACGCTGAAGCTTTCTTT. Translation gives CASSRDRGHAEAFF.

The DNA for the CDR3 is TGTGCCAGCAATCCGGCTAGCGGGGGGTTGTACACCGGGGAGCTGTTTTTT. Translated: CASNPASGGLYTGELFF. The chain recombines TRBV28 with TRBJ2-2; 11 nucleotides line up with TRBD2. Trimming cost V 7 bases and J 3 bases; bases outside gene matches: 10. Germline CDR1 and CDR2: MDHEN and SYDVKM. This CDR3 is 17 amino acids long.

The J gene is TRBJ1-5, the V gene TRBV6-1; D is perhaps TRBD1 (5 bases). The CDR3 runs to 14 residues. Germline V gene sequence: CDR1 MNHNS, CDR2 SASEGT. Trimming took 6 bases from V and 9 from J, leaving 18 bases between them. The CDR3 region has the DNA TGTGCCAGCAGGCAGCTAGGGGTGTTGGGGCCCCAGCATTTT. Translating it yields CASRQLGVLGPQHF.

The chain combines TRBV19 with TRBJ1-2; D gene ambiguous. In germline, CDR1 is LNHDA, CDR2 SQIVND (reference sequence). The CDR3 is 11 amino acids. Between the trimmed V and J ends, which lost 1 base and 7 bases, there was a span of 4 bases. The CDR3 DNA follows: TGTGCCAGTAGTATAGCCGGTGGCTACACCTTC. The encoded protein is CASSIAGGYTF.

The CDR3, as DNA: TGTGCCAGCAGCCTGTCTTGGACAGGGTCTGACAATGAGCAGTTCTTC. Amino acids: CASSLSWTGSDNEQFF. The rearrangement links TRBV11-2 to TRBJ2-1, with 8 positions matching TRBD1. This CDR3 has 16 residues. Germline values: CDR1 SGHAT, CDR2 FQNNGV. Trimming at V came to 5 bases and at J to 5 bases, leaving 11 bases not matched to a gene.

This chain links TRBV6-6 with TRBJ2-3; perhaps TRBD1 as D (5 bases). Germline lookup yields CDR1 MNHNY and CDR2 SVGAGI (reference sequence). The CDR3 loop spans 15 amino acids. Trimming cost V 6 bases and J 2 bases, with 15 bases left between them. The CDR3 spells CASSPQGVSTDTQYF. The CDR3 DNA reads TGTGCCAGCAGCCCGCAAGGGGTCTCCACAGATACGCAGTATTTT.

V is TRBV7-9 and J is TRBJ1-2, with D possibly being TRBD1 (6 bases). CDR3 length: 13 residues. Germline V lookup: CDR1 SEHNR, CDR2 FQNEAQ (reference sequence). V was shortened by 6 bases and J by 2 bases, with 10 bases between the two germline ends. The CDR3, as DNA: TGTGCCAGCAGTACAACAGGGAACTATGGCTACACCTTC. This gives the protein CASSTTGNYGYTF.

The CDR3 bases are TGTGCCAGCAGTCGACAGGGAGTGGGAACGGGGAGCACAGATACGCAGTATTTT. Amino acid sequence: CASSRQGVGTGSTDTQYF. The chain is built from TRBV7-9 and TRBJ2-3; TRBD1 agrees at 7 bases. Trimming cost V 6 bases and J 0 bases; bases outside gene matches: 15. Germline V gene lookup returns CDR1 SEHNR and CDR2 FQNEAQ (reference sequence). This CDR3 comprises 18 residues.

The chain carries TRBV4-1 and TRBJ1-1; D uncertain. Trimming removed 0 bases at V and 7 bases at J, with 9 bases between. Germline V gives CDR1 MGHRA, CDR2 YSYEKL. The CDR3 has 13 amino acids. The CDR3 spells CASSQDLVSEAFF. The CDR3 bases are TGCGCCAGCAGCCAAGACCTGGTCAGTGAAGCTTTCTTT.